Listed below are T cell receptor beta chains from one sample, sequenced in a study of T-cell memory formation after mild COVID-19. TCRdb independently ran MiXCR on the 5' RACE reads; one entry per CDR3 protein. Of 250,000 or so distinct CDR3 sequences listed, over 15% are singletons. Source material: PBMCs or a T cell subset sorted from them (not recorded which). These receptors all stem from a man aged 18 to 29 who had mild COVID-19 (a few samples of this study predate the infection). Cell type and time point are not known. Both conserved end residues are part of each CDR3. The D gene is left open where the match is weak. Some rows mark clone size as missing; the rest say once, few, many or name a class of expanded clone.

D gene	V gene	J gene	clone size	CDR3 protein	CDR3 DNA
NA	TRBV4-3	TRBJ1-3	few	CASSQGRAGNTIYF	TGCGCCAGCAGCCAAGGCAGGGCTGGAAACACCATATATTTT
TRBD1	TRBV3-1	TRBJ1-2	NA	CASSPGQGQSGYTF	TGTGCCAGCAGCCCGGGACAGGGGCAATCTGGCTACACCTTC
TRBD1	TRBV4-3	TRBJ1-4	once	CASSQDLDRFEKLFF	TGCGCCAGCAGCCAAGATCTGGACAGGTTCGAAAAACTGTTTTTT
TRBD2	TRBV20-1	TRBJ2-7	NA	CSAAGGLTSYEQYF	TGCAGTGCGGCGGGGGGACTAACCTCCTACGAGCAGTACTTC
TRBD1	TRBV6-5	TRBJ1-2	NA	CASSYHDRQGTGYTF	TGTGCCAGCAGTTACCACGACCGACAGGGAACTGGCTACACCTTC
NA	TRBV6-5	TRBJ1-6	many	CASTPAGTWGQSPLHF	TGTGCCAGCACCCCCGCCGGGACCTGGGGACAATCACCCCTCCACTTT
NA	TRBV4-1	TRBJ2-1	many	CASSRPTVSSYNEQFF	TGCGCCAGCAGCCGTCCGACAGTGAGCTCCTACAATGAGCAGTTCTTC
TRBD2	TRBV7-9	TRBJ2-5	NA	CASSLGTSLQETQYF	TGTGCCAGCAGCTTAGGGACTAGCCTCCAAGAGACCCAGTACTTC
NA	TRBV6-5	TRBJ2-2	NA	CEQPPEGLSGELFF	TGTGAGCAGCCGCCTGAGGGTCTCTCCGGGGAGCTGTTTTTT
NA	TRBV24-1	TRBJ1-1	NA	CAPPGWHTEAFF	TGTGCCCCTCCCGGGTGGCACACTGAAGCTTTCTTT
NA	TRBV5-1	TRBJ1-1	few	CASSRTGSGTEAFF	TGCGCCAGCAGCCGAACAGGGTCCGGCACTGAAGCTTTCTTT
NA	TRBV20-1	TRBJ2-5	many	CSARVAGKETQYF	TGCAGTGCTAGAGTAGCCGGGAAAGAGACCCAGTACTTC